A single sample gave rise to the 25 T cell receptor beta chains below, sequenced in a study of blood T cell repertoires in COVID-19. Assay: immunoSEQ multiplex PCR; the TCRdb copy retains only in-frame clones and omits some. The sample yields about 140,000 clones, roughly 89% seen once. Sequenced: peripheral blood. These receptors were obtained from a human donor in a cohort sampled during active COVID-19.

V is TRBV5-1 and J is TRBJ2-1, with 12 bases lining up with TRBD2. V lost 3 bases to trimming and J lost 6 bases; unmatched junction nucleotides: 7. The CDR3 loop spans 16 amino acids. Germline lookup yields CDR1 SGHRS and CDR2 YFSETQ. The CDR3 here is CASSSLAGGASNEQFF. The CDR3 DNA reads as TGCGCCAGCAGCTCGCTAGCGGGGGGGGCATCCAATGAGCAGTTCTTC.

This chain links TRBV3-1 (or the pseudogene TRBV3-2) with TRBJ2-2, with 12 bases identical to TRBD2. The CDR3 has 17 residues. J was trimmed by 6 bases and V by 5 bases; bases with no gene match: 10. From germline, CDR1 is LGHDT and CDR2 YNNKEL (reference sequence). In nucleotides, the CDR3 is TGTGCCAGCAGCATACATCTAGCGGGGGGGTACGCCGGGGAGCTGTTTTTT. Translating it yields CASSIHLAGGYAGELFF.

The V and J genes are TRBV30 and TRBJ2-1; TRBD2 agrees at 16 bases. Germline V gene sequence: CDR1 GTSNPN, CDR2 SVGIG (reference sequence). The CDR3 consists of 14 residues. The J segment lost 10 bases and the V segment lost 1 base, leaving 1 base of the junction unmatched. The CDR3 region has the DNA TGTGCCTGGAGTGAGGGACTAGCGGGGGGGGAGCAGTTCTTC. Translated, it gives CAWSEGLAGGEQFF.

This chain joins TRBV9 and TRBJ2-3; 9 bases line up with TRBD2. Germline V CDR1 and CDR2: SGDLS, YYNGEE. The length of the CDR3 is 14 residues. With 0 bases clipped from V and 7 bases from J, the junction kept 3 bases outside the gene matches. CDR3 nucleotide sequence: TGTGCCAGCAGCGTAGGCGGGGGGGGAAATACGCAGTATTTT. It is translated as CASSVGGGGNTQYF.

This clone has only one observation. Mismatch with germline at one junction end may stem from a read error. CDR3 in amino acids: CASSHGTGPNF. In DNA form, the CDR3 reads TGTGCCAGCAGCCACGGGACAGGCCCCAACTTC. V and J are TRBV7-8 and TRBJ2-7, with TRBD1 identical over 8 bases. From germline, CDR1 is SGHVS and CDR2 FQNEAQ. This CDR3 has 11 residues.

The V gene is TRBV2, the J gene TRBJ2-5; 12 bases align to TRBD2. This CDR3 comprises 15 residues. After removal of 4 bases from V and 2 bases from J, the junction contained 2 bases not matched to a gene. The germline V gene has CDR1 SNHLY and CDR2 FYNNEI. CDR3 nucleotide sequence: TGTGCCAGCAGTGGGACTAGCGGGGAGCAAGAGACCCAGTACTTC. Residues: CASSGTSGEQETQYF.

In regard to this clone: One end of the junction does not line up with germline, which may come from a read error. The chain joins TRBV6-1 to TRBJ2-1; maybe TRBD1 (5 bases). The CDR3 contains 19 residues. Germline values: CDR1 MNHNS, CDR2 SASEGT. The CDR3 nucleotides are TGTGTCAGCAGTGACCGACTGCGGACACAGCTCTACTCCTACAATGAGCAGTTCTTC. It translates to CVSSDRLRTQLYSYNEQFF.

The CDR3 nucleotides are TGTGCCAGTATCGAGCTTGGCAGGGGGACCTTCTGGGCTGAAGCTTTCTTT. It specifies CASIELGRGTFWAEAFF. The chain joins TRBV19 to TRBJ1-1; TRBD1 matches 7 bases. J was trimmed by 6 bases and V by 7 bases; bases with no gene match: 20. Germline V gene lookup returns CDR1 LNHDA and CDR2 SQIVND (reference sequence). The CDR3 length is 17 residues.

This clone has a single count. The chain has TRBV27 and TRBJ2-4, with D unresolved. The CDR3 runs to 16 residues. V was cut by 4 bases and J by 3 bases, with 16 bases left in between. Germline loops: CDR1 MNHEY, CDR2 SMNVEV (reference sequence). This CDR3 is CASSYRLGSGKNIQYF. CDR3 DNA sequence: TGTGCCAGCAGTTATCGGCTAGGCTCGGGCAAAAACATTCAGTACTTC.

This clone is a singleton in its sample. The chain combines TRBV27 with TRBJ2-1; the D gene is possibly TRBD2 (6 bases). Trimming stripped 10 bases from V and 0 bases from J, with 13 bases between. CDR1 is MNHEY and CDR2 is SMNVEV in the germline V gene (reference sequence). The CDR3 extends over 14 amino acids. The CDR3, as DNA: TGTGCCACGGGGGAGAGGGGCTCCTACAATGAGCAGTTCTTC. Protein: CATGERGSYNEQFF.

In this sample, this clone turned up a few times. V is TRBV6-4 and J is TRBJ1-5; 9 nucleotides align to TRBD1. The V segment lost 2 bases and the J segment 2 bases; nucleotides outside the gene matches: 10. Germline CDR1 reads MRHNA; CDR2 reads SNTAGT. CDR3 length equals 18 residues. The CDR3 region has the DNA TGTGCCAGCAGTGACGGAGAGGACAGGGGTTATGGCAATCAGCCCCAGCATTTT. This codes for CASSDGEDRGYGNQPQHF.

The CDR3 bases are TGTGCCAGCAGTTTAAGGCGGGGGTTGGGGAACTACGAGCAGTACTTC. Residues: CASSLRRGLGNYEQYF. V is TRBV28 and J is TRBJ2-7; 7 bases are a match to TRBD2. V lost 2 bases, J lost 3 bases, and 10 bases stayed unmatched. Per the germline V gene, CDR1 is MDHEN and CDR2 is SYDVKM. The CDR3 covers 16 residues.

CDR3 coding DNA: TGTGCAAGTCGCTCACGAACAGATTACAATGAGCAGTTCTTC. This encodes CASRSRTDYNEQFF. V usage is TRBV12-2 and J usage is TRBJ2-1; the D segment call TRBD1 is taken from the table without a DNA check. TRBV12-2 is an annotated pseudogene. This CDR3 has 14 residues.

This clone was seen more than once but under ten times. This chain's CDR3 is CAITGVVGELFF. As DNA, the CDR3 is TGTGCCATAACAGGGGTAGTCGGGGAGCTGTTTTTT. The V gene is TRBV7-2, the J gene TRBJ2-2; 7 nucleotides agree with TRBD1. The V gene's germline CDR1 is SGHTA and CDR2 FQGNSA. CDR3 length: 12 residues. V shed 10 bases and J 7 bases; nucleotides not matched to a gene: 6.

This chain links TRBV5-1 with TRBJ2-7; maybe TRBD1 (6 bases). V gave up 3 bases and J gave up 4 bases, with 14 bases separating them. Germline values: CDR1 SGHRS, CDR2 YFSETQ. The CDR3 contains 14 residues. CDR3 region: CASSSQAGEYEQYF. The CDR3 nucleotides are TGCGCCAGCAGCTCCCAGGCAGGGGAATACGAGCAGTACTTC.

The chain couples TRBV18 to TRBJ2-3, with 8 positions matching TRBD2. Germline-derived CDR1 and CDR2 are KGHSH and LQKENI. The V segment lost 2 bases and the J segment 2 bases; nucleotides outside the gene matches: 3. The CDR3 is 15 residues long. The CDR3 loop is CASSPIAGHTDTQYF. The CDR3 region has the DNA TGTGCCAGCTCACCAATAGCGGGGCACACAGATACGCAGTATTTT.

The gene calls are TRBV6-5 and TRBJ1-1; 7 bases align to TRBD1. V was pared by 6 bases and J by 8 bases, with 6 bases of the junction left unmatched. Germline V gene sequence: CDR1 MNHEY, CDR2 SVGAGI. CDR3 length: 12 amino acids. CDR3 sequence reads: CASRTGTHEAFF. Written as DNA, the CDR3 is TGTGCCAGCAGGACAGGGACACACGAAGCTTTCTTT.

The rearrangement uses TRBV5-4 and TRBJ1-3, with 8 bases lining up with TRBD1. The CDR3 has 14 amino acids. V lost 3 bases, J lost 4 bases, and 3 bases stayed unmatched. CDR1 is SGHNT and CDR2 is YYREEE in the germline V gene (reference sequence). CDR3 DNA sequence: TGTGCCAGCAGCTCCCGGACAGGGGGAAACACCATATATTTT. Translation: CASSSRTGGNTIYF.

There are a few counts of this clone. The chain joins TRBV6-6 to TRBJ1-3; maybe TRBD1 (6 bases). V was clipped by 4 bases and J by 9 bases, with 13 bases between them. This CDR3 is 13 amino acids long. CDR1 is MNHNY and CDR2 is SVGAGI in the germline V gene (reference sequence). CDR3 DNA: TGTGCCAGCAGTTCAGGGGCCCACGGCACCATATATTTT. Amino acid sequence: CASSSGAHGTIYF.

Only one count was recorded for this clone. This chain connects TRBV2 to TRBJ2-5, with TRBD1 as a possible D gene (6 bases). The CDR3 length is 12 residues. V lost 4 bases and J lost 4, with 7 bases in between. Germline loops: CDR1 SNHLY, CDR2 FYNNEI. This chain's CDR3 is CASSGQAETQYF. The CDR3, as DNA: TGTGCCAGCAGTGGACAGGCAGAGACCCAGTACTTC.

The rearrangement links TRBV2 to TRBJ2-7; 8 bases fit TRBD1. The junction had 8 bases not matched to a gene; V was cut back by 6 bases and J by 1 base. Germline CDR1 SNHLY, CDR2 FYNNEI. This CDR3 has 15 amino acids. The CDR3 is CASREQGDRSYEQYF. CDR3 sequence (DNA): TGTGCCAGCAGGGAACAGGGGGATCGATCCTACGAGCAGTACTTC.

The chain couples TRBV27 to TRBJ1-1; possible D gene TRBD1, 6 bases. The V end lost 8 bases, the J end lost 4 bases, and 14 bases lay between the germline ends. The CDR3 covers 13 residues. Germline V lookup: CDR1 MNHEY, CDR2 SMNVEV (reference sequence). The CDR3: CASLPRGGTEAFF. DNA of the CDR3: TGTGCCAGCTTACCCAGGGGCGGCACTGAAGCTTTCTTT.

A single count supports this clone. The rearrangement links TRBV18 to TRBJ2-5, with D unclear. This CDR3 region has 13 residues. V lost 2 bases and J 2 bases, leaving 6 bases between the germline ends. Germline values: CDR1 KGHSH, CDR2 LQKENI. CDR3 protein: CASSPVVQETQYF. CDR3 nucleotide sequence: TGTGCCAGCTCACCAGTAGTGCAAGAGACCCAGTACTTC.

This chain uses TRBV5-1 with TRBJ2-5; TRBD2 matches 9 bases. CDR3 length equals 16 residues. The V segment lost 0 bases and the J segment 5 bases; nucleotides outside the gene matches: 8. Germline CDR1 SGHRS, CDR2 YFSETQ. The CDR3 here is CASSLVPMSGGETQYF. The CDR3 coding sequence is TGCGCCAGCAGCTTGGTCCCCATGAGCGGGGGGGAGACCCAGTACTTC.

The chain uses TRBV30 and TRBJ1-1; weak D call: TRBD1 (6 bases). CDR3 length: 16 amino acids. V dropped 2 bases and J dropped 5 bases, with 21 bases sitting between them. Germline lookup yields CDR1 GTSNPN and CDR2 SVGIG (reference sequence). This CDR3 is CAWSPLWDTRGTEAFF. Written as DNA, the CDR3 is TGTGCCTGGAGTCCCCTCTGGGACACCCGGGGTACTGAAGCTTTCTTT.